Listed below are T cell receptor beta chains from one sample, sequenced in a study of post-analysis software for immune sequencing data. TCRdb itself ran the PCR reads through MiXCR, one entry per CDR3 protein. The data show hundreds of thousands of distinct CDR3 sequences, about 32% seen once. Sequencing was performed on blood. All receptors derive from a girl under 18 with multiple sclerosis. The CDR3 runs from the conserved cysteine through the conserved F or W. The order of the fields is V gene, clone size, D gene, J gene, CDR3 protein, CDR3 DNA. D genes are given only for firm matches. Where a row states a size, it is once, few, many or the class of an expanded clone; other rows omit it.

>TRBV20-1|few|.|TRBJ2-3
CSADPQRDTQYF
TGCAGTGCAGACCCGCAGCGAGATACGCAGTATTTT
>TRBV28|.|TRBD1|TRBJ2-7
CASSNLGTGEGEQYF
TGTGCCAGCAGTAACCTCGGGACAGGGGAAGGCGAGCAGTACTTC
>TRBV6-5|many|.|TRBJ2-1
CASRSGTMAYNEQFF
TGTGCCAGCAGGTCCGGGACGATGGCCTACAATGAGCAGTTCTTC
>TRBV20-1|few|.|TRBJ1-5
CSARDSGQGLSNQPQHF
TGCAGTGCTAGAGATTCTGGGCAGGGACTTAGCAATCAGCCCCAGCATTTT
>TRBV20-1|.|TRBD2|TRBJ2-5
CSAPGLAGDRQTQYF
TGCAGTGCTCCGGGACTAGCGGGAGACCGACAGACCCAGTACTTC
>TRBV29-1|.|.|TRBJ1-4
CSVEQVEKLFF
TGCAGCGTTGAGCAGGTTGAAAAACTGTTTTTT
>TRBV29-1|.|TRBD1|TRBJ1-2
CSVEQTGTAGNGYTF
TGCAGCGTTGAACAGACAGGGACGGCTGGAAATGGCTACACCTTC
>TRBV20-1|.|.|TRBJ2-2
CSTRLVRDTGELFF
TGCAGTACCCGCCTTGTGCGAGACACCGGGGAGCTGTTTTTT
>TRBV30|.|TRBD2|TRBJ2-1
CAWSRQRGYNEQFF
TGTGCCTGGAGTAGGCAGCGGGGGTACAATGAGCAGTTCTTC
>TRBV20-1|.|TRBD2|TRBJ2-7
CSARGATSGSVKGHEQYF
TGCAGTGCTAGAGGTGCGACTAGCGGGAGTGTCAAGGGCCACGAGCAGTACTTC
>TRBV28|.|TRBD2|TRBJ2-3
CASRASGNTQYF
TGTGCCAGCCGAGCGAGCGGGAATACGCAGTATTTT
>TRBV11-2|.|.|TRBJ2-4
CASSPGRGNIQYF
TGTGCCAGCAGCCCGGGACGGGGGAACATTCAGTACTTC
>TRBV7-8|few|TRBD2|TRBJ2-6
CASSPGASGITGANVLTF
TGTGCCAGCAGCCCGGGGGCTAGCGGGATTACTGGGGCCAACGTCCTGACTTTC
>TRBV5-5|.|TRBD2|TRBJ2-3
CASSLQRGGSTDTQYF
TGTGCCAGCAGCCTCCAGCGGGGGGGAAGCACAGATACGCAGTATTTT
>TRBV5-1|few|.|TRBJ2-3
CASSLPTEGDTQYF
TGCGCCAGCAGCCTTCCGACCGAGGGCGATACGCAGTATTTT
>TRBV6-2/TRBV6-3|.|TRBD2|TRBJ2-5
CASLGGAGLQEAQYF
TGTGCCAGCCTGGGAGGAGCGGGACTCCAAGAGGCCCAGTACTTC
>TRBV7-9|.|.|TRBJ2-5
CASSLSSRGGDQETQYF
TGTGCCAGCAGCTTAAGCTCAAGGGGGGGAGACCAAGAGACCCAGTACTTC
>TRBV4-3|few|TRBD2|TRBJ2-4
CASSQDFPGGTSGSKNIQYF
TGCGCCAGCAGCCAAGATTTTCCGGGCGGGACTAGCGGTTCCAAAAACATTCAGTACTTC
>TRBV12-3/TRBV12-4|.|TRBD1|TRBJ1-1
CASSWDRGRNTEAFF
TGTGCCAGCAGTTGGGACAGGGGAAGGAACACTGAAGCTTTCTTT
>TRBV20-1|few|TRBD2|TRBJ2-3
CSATSAGAADTQYF
TGCAGTGCTACTTCAGCGGGAGCGGCGGATACGCAGTATTTT